One sample yielded the 30 T cell receptor beta chains listed below, sequenced in a study of cytomegalovirus exposure and HLA in healthy donors. Measured with immunoSEQ multiplex PCR; TCRdb has only the in-frame clones, and not every one. The sample contains 110,000 to 150,000 clones, 94% of which appear only once. Source material: PBMCs. The receptors stem from a man aged 18 to 29 in good health and CMV-seropositive.

The gene calls are TRBV28 and TRBJ2-6, with D possibly matching TRBD1 (6 bases). There are 15 residues in the CDR3. Germline V gives CDR1 MDHEN, CDR2 SYDVKM. Trimming stripped 5 bases from V and 2 bases from J, with 10 bases between. The CDR3 DNA reads TGTGCCAGCAGTCCTGACAGGCCTGGGGCCAACGTCCTGACTTTC. Protein sequence: CASSPDRPGANVLTF.

This chain joins TRBV27 and TRBJ2-7; TRBD2 matches 11 bases. The CDR3 has 18 amino acids. Looked up from germline, CDR1 is MNHEY and CDR2 is SMNVEV (reference sequence). V lost 5 bases and J lost 1; bases outside the gene matches: 13. The CDR3 DNA reads TGTGCCAGCAGTCCACGACCCCCACTAGCGGGAGAGTCCTACGAGCAGTACTTC. Protein: CASSPRPPLAGESYEQYF.

The V gene is TRBV10-3, the J gene TRBJ1-3; 8 bases align to TRBD1. The CDR3 loop spans 15 amino acids. Unmatched junction bases numbered 9, after V lost 7 bases and J lost 4 bases. CDR1 ENHRY and CDR2 SYGVKD come from the germline V gene. The CDR3 spells CAITQDRARGNTIYF. In DNA, the CDR3 is TGTGCCATCACCCAGGACAGGGCGAGGGGAAACACCATATATTTT.

The V call is TRBV23-1, the J call TRBJ1-1; D remains unclear. TRBV23-1 is assigned to the ORF class and has an uncertain function. The CDR3 is 12 amino acids. Trimming took 9 bases from V and 1 from J, leaving 9 bases between them. This CDR3 reads CASPRGNTEAFF. In DNA form, the CDR3 reads TGCGCCAGTCCTCGGGGGAACACTGAAGCTTTCTTT.

The gene calls are TRBV15 and TRBJ2-3, with D unclear. Trimming removed 0 bases from V and 5 bases from J, with 12 bases in between. Looked up from germline, CDR1 is LNHNV and CDR2 is YYDKDF (reference sequence). The length of the CDR3 is 15 residues. The CDR3 DNA is TGTGCCACCAGCAGAGATGAGGCCACAAGAGATACGCAGTATTTT. Residues: CATSRDEATRDTQYF.

This chain uses TRBV5-1 with TRBJ2-5; the match to TRBD1 covers 9 bases. V shed 3 bases and J 5 bases; nucleotides not matched to a gene: 2. The CDR3 length is 13 residues. The germline gives CDR1 SGHRS, CDR2 YFSETQ. For the CDR3, the DNA is TGCGCCAGCAGCTGGGACAGGGCCGAGACCCAGTACTTC. This translates into CASSWDRAETQYF.

The rearrangement uses TRBV7-9 and TRBJ2-1; TRBD2 aligns across 8 bases. Germline lookup yields CDR1 SEHNR and CDR2 FQNEAQ (reference sequence). The J segment lost 0 bases and the V segment lost 2 bases, leaving 9 bases of the junction unmatched. The CDR3 loop spans 18 amino acids. In DNA, the CDR3 is TGTGCCAGCAGCTTACGGGCTAGCGGGTTTAGCTCCTACAATGAGCAGTTCTTC. It codes for CASSLRASGFSSYNEQFF.

This clone was seen only once. V usage is TRBV28 and J usage is TRBJ2-7; TRBD1 matches at 8 bases. CDR3 length: 15 residues. CDR1 is MDHEN, CDR2 SYDVKM, per germline. V trimming: 6 bases; J trimming: 4 bases; junction bases outside the gene matches: 11. The DNA of the CDR3 is TGTGCCAGCAGCTTCCATCAGGGGGCTAGGTACGAGCAGTACTTC. Its protein product is CASSFHQGARYEQYF.

This clone was seen just once. The chain is built from TRBV6-6 and TRBJ2-7; TRBD2 agrees at 12 bases. This CDR3 has 15 amino acids. Trimming at V came to 6 bases and at J to 5 bases, leaving 8 bases not matched to a gene. Per germline, CDR1 MNHNY and CDR2 SVGAGI (reference sequence). The CDR3 bases are TGTGCCAGCAGCGCCGGACTAGCGGGACCGAACGAGCAGTACTTC. Translation: CASSAGLAGPNEQYF.

The chain is built from TRBV5-4 and TRBJ2-1, with D unclear. V lost 1 base and J 7 bases, leaving 12 bases between the germline ends. This CDR3 contains 14 residues. Germline loops: CDR1 SGHNT, CDR2 YYREEE (reference sequence). DNA of the CDR3: TGTGCCAGCAGCTTGTCTGGCATCGGGAATGAGCAGTTCTTC. Translating it yields CASSLSGIGNEQFF.

The chain carries TRBV29-1 and TRBJ2-7; a weak D match, TRBD2 (6 bases). There are 13 residues in the CDR3. Between the trimmed V and J ends, which lost 4 bases and 1 base, there was a span of 11 bases. In germline, CDR1 is SQVTM, CDR2 ANQGSEA. The DNA for the CDR3 is TGCAGCGTTGTACGGCGGGGTTCCTACGAGCAGTACTTC. Translation gives CSVVRRGSYEQYF.

V usage is TRBV5-1 and J usage is TRBJ1-1; no clear D. The CDR3 length is 13 residues. With 4 bases removed from V and 1 base from J, the gap between germline ends came to 8 bases. The germline V gene encodes CDR1 SGHRS and CDR2 YFSETQ. CDR3 sequence: CASSPSGNTEAFF. DNA for the CDR3: TGCGCCAGCAGCCCATCAGGGAACACTGAAGCTTTCTTT.

V usage is TRBV2 and J usage is TRBJ2-2; 10 bases line up with TRBD2. Germline-derived CDR1 and CDR2 are SNHLY and FYNNEI. Unmatched junction bases numbered 6, after V lost 7 bases and J lost 4 bases. The CDR3 covers 15 residues. This CDR3 reads CASKRLAGATGELFF. CDR3 DNA: TGTGCCAGCAAGAGGCTAGCGGGAGCCACCGGGGAGCTGTTTTTT.

V gene TRBV18 combines with J gene TRBJ1-3; 8 bases match TRBD1. The CDR3 extends over 15 amino acids. The ends lost 4 bases at V and 2 bases at J; junction bases unmatched: 4. In germline, CDR1 is KGHSH, CDR2 LQKENI. This CDR3 reads CASSLGQGAGNTIYF. The CDR3, as DNA: TGTGCCAGCTCACTCGGACAGGGTGCTGGAAACACCATATATTTT.

The rearrangement links TRBV7-2 to TRBJ1-2; D is undetermined. This CDR3 has 15 amino acids. V was trimmed by 0 bases and J by 0 bases, leaving 8 bases between them. Germline V gene lookup returns CDR1 SGHTA and CDR2 FQGNSA. The CDR3 protein is CASSLAPGANYGYTF. CDR3 nucleotides: TGTGCCAGCAGCTTAGCCCCGGGTGCTAACTATGGCTACACCTTC.

CDR3 loop: CSVESRGSWGYTF. The DNA for the CDR3 is TGCAGCGTTGAATCCAGGGGATCATGGGGCTACACCTTC. The chain has TRBV29-1 and TRBJ1-2, with D perhaps matching TRBD1 (6 bases). Germline V gene sequence: CDR1 SQVTM, CDR2 ANQGSEA. V lost 2 bases, J lost 8 bases, and 15 bases lay in between. CDR3 length equals 13 residues.

The CDR3 DNA reads as TGTGCCAGCAGCGCCGACAGGGACACTGAAGCTTTCTTT. Protein sequence: CASSADRDTEAFF. The chain joins TRBV2 to TRBJ1-1; 7 nucleotides agree with TRBD1. CDR3 length: 13 amino acids. With V trimmed by 6 bases and J by 3 bases, 4 bases remained unmatched. CDR1 SNHLY and CDR2 FYNNEI come from the germline V gene.

The V call is TRBV21-1, the J call TRBJ2-7; TRBD2, as called in the table, went unchecked against the DNA. TRBV21-1 is a known pseudogene. The CDR3 is 20 amino acids. DNA of the CDR3: TGTGCCAGCAGCAAAGTGGGGCTAGCGGGCTCGGGAGGGGGGAACGGCGAGCAGTACTTC. It translates to CASSKVGLAGSGGGNGEQYF.

This clone appeared once. This chain uses TRBV4-1 with TRBJ2-5, with 7 bases matching TRBD2. V gave up 0 bases and J gave up 5 bases; unmatched junction bases: 3. The CDR3 loop spans 14 amino acids. Germline V gene lookup returns CDR1 MGHRA and CDR2 YSYEKL. The CDR3 protein is CASSQDAGGETQYF. DNA of the CDR3: TGCGCCAGCAGCCAAGATGCCGGGGGGGAGACCCAGTACTTC.

This clone was seen a handful of times. This rearrangement joins TRBV27 to TRBJ1-2; a possible D gene is TRBD1 (6 bases). This CDR3 region has 15 residues. Trimming cost V 5 bases and J 1 base, with 14 bases left between them. The germline CDR1 and CDR2 sequences are MNHEY and SMNVEV (reference sequence). The CDR3 loop is CASSRGQNFNYGYTF. The CDR3 DNA reads as TGTGCCAGCAGTCGCGGACAGAACTTTAACTATGGCTACACCTTC.

The rearrangement uses TRBV7-8 and TRBJ2-6, with a possible D match to TRBD2 (6 bases). Trimming cost V 5 bases and J 0 bases, with 23 bases left between them. This CDR3 comprises 20 residues. CDR1 and CDR2 from the germline V gene are SGHVS and FQNEAQ. DNA of the CDR3: TGTGCCAGCAGCCCCCACACATTTTGGGGGGAAAGCTCTGGGGCCAACGTCCTGACTTTC. Translating gives CASSPHTFWGESSGANVLTF.

J is TRBJ2-6 and V is TRBV5-4; D not certain. The CDR3 runs to 13 residues. CDR1 is SGHNT, CDR2 YYREEE, per germline (reference sequence). V dropped 2 bases and J dropped 9 bases, with 9 bases sitting between them. The CDR3 region is CASSFHGRNVLTF. The CDR3 nucleotides are TGTGCCAGCAGCTTTCATGGGCGCAACGTCCTGACTTTC. Full variable domain (missing parts from reference TRBV5-4 and TRBJ2-6): ETGVTQSPTHLIKTRGQQVTLRCSSQSGHNTVSWYQQALGQGPQFIFQYYREEENGRGNFPPRFSGLQFPNYSSELNVNALELDDSALYLCASSFHGRNVLTFGAGSRLTVL.

V and J are TRBV28 and TRBJ2-1; 10 bases are shared with TRBD2. Trimming took 1 base from V and 6 from J; bases not matched to a gene: 6. CDR1 and CDR2 (germline): MDHEN, SYDVKM. There are 16 residues in the CDR3. The CDR3 sequence: CASSLFPAGGPNEQFF. CDR3 DNA: TGTGCCAGCAGTTTATTCCCAGCGGGGGGGCCCAATGAGCAGTTCTTC.

This clone was recorded once. The chain employs TRBV5-8 and TRBJ1-1; maybe TRBD1 (5 bases). The CDR3 consists of 14 residues. V was clipped by 0 bases and J by 10 bases, with 16 bases between them. The germline gives CDR1 SGHTS, CDR2 YDEGEE. CDR3 amino acids: CASSLANRGLGAFF. The CDR3 DNA sequence: TGTGCCAGCAGCTTGGCCAATCGGGGGTTAGGAGCTTTCTTT.

The chain employs TRBV30 and TRBJ2-7; TRBD1 aligns across 7 bases. The CDR3 is 13 amino acids. Trimming cost V 4 bases and J 3 bases; bases outside gene matches: 6. Germline CDR1 GTSNPN, CDR2 SVGIG (reference sequence). The CDR3 coding sequence is TGTGCCTGGAACCATGACAGGGTCTACGAGCAGTACTTC. Translating gives CAWNHDRVYEQYF. The full variable domain, completed using reference TRBV30 and TRBJ2-7, is SQTIHQWPATLVQPVGSPLSLECTVEGTSNPNLYWYRQAAGRGLQLLFYSVGIGQISSEVPQNLSASRPQDRQFILSSKKLLLSDSGFYLCAWNHDRVYEQYFGPGTRLTVT.

The chain carries TRBV19 and TRBJ1-5, with 7 bases fitting TRBD1. The J segment lost 4 bases and the V segment lost 7 bases, leaving 10 bases of the junction unmatched. Looked up from germline, CDR1 is LNHDA and CDR2 is SQIVND (reference sequence). CDR3 size: 15 residues. The CDR3 loop is CASTATGSENQPQHF. CDR3 nucleotide sequence: TGTGCCAGTACCGCGACAGGGTCGGAGAATCAGCCCCAGCATTTT. Complete variable domain (other parts from reference TRBV19 and TRBJ1-5): DGGITQSPKYLFRKEGQNVTLSCEQNLNHDAMYWYRQDPGQGLRLIYYSQIVNDFQKGDIAEGYSVSREKKESFPLTVTSAQKNPTAFYLCASTATGSENQPQHFGDGTRLSIL.

The chain is built from TRBV7-7 and TRBJ2-7, with 8 positions matching TRBD2. V lost 1 base and J lost 6; bases outside the gene matches: 8. CDR1 and CDR2 from the germline V gene are SSHAT and FNYEAQ (reference sequence). The CDR3 totals 15 residues. The CDR3 nucleotides read TGTGCCAGCAGCTTAGGAGCGGGAGTGGGGGGCGAGCAGTACTTC. It is translated as CASSLGAGVGGEQYF. Filled out from reference TRBV7-7 and TRBJ2-7, the complete variable domain reads GAGVSQSPRYKVTKRGQDVTLRCDPISSHATLYWYQQALGQGPEFLTYFNYEAQPDKSGLPSDRFSAERPEGSISTLTIQRTEQRDSAMYRCASSLGAGVGGEQYFGPGTRLTVT.

The chain couples TRBV6-1 to TRBJ2-2, with D possibly being TRBD1 (6 bases). V was shortened by 4 bases and J by 5 bases, with 11 bases between the two germline ends. The germline CDR1 and CDR2 sequences are MNHNS and SASEGT. The CDR3 contains 14 residues. The DNA of the CDR3 is TGTGCCAGCAGTGTACAGGGAAGGACCGGGGAGCTGTTTTTT. It codes for CASSVQGRTGELFF.

The J gene is TRBJ1-2, the V gene TRBV7-6, with 7 bases lining up with TRBD1. Germline-derived CDR1 and CDR2 are SGHVS and FNYEAQ. V was clipped by 1 base and J by 6 bases; unmatched bases: 5. The CDR3 is 14 residues long. The chain's CDR3 is CASSLGSGGDGYTF. The CDR3 region has the DNA TGTGCCAGCAGCTTAGGGTCAGGGGGTGATGGCTACACCTTC.

The chain couples TRBV7-8 to TRBJ1-5; no clear D. The CDR3 is made up of 14 amino acids. V was trimmed by 6 bases and J by 5 bases, leaving 14 bases between them. The germline V gene encodes CDR1 SGHVS and CDR2 FQNEAQ. CDR3 sequence reads: CASSRGSVDQPQHF. CDR3 DNA: TGTGCCAGCAGTCGGGGAAGCGTGGATCAGCCCCAGCATTTT.